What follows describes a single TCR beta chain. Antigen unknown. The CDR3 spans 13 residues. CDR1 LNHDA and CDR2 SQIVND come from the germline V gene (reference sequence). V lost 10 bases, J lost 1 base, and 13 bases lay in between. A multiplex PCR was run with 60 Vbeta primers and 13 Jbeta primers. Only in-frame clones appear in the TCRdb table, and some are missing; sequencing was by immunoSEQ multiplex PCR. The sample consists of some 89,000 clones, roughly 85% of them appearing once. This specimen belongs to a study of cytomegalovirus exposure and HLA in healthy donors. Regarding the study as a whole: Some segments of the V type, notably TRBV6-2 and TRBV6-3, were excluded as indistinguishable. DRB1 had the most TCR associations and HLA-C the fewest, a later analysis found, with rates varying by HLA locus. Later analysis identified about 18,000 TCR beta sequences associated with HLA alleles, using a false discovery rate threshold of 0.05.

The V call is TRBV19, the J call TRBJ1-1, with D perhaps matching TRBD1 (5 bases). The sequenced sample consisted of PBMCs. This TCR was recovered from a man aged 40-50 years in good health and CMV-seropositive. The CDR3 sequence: CATGRGENTEAFF. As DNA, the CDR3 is TGTGCCACAGGGCGAGGAGAGAACACTGAAGCTTTCTTT.